This T cell receptor (beta chain) was sequenced in a study of blood T cell repertoires in COVID-19. Study-level background: Whether acute or convalescent, the COVID-19 samples came from the United States, Italy and Spain. Sources were T cells, B-cell-depleted T cells, or PBMCs; the material itself was cDNA or gDNA.

Libraries were prepared by immunoSEQ multiplex PCR; TCRdb keeps only in-frame clonotypes and omits some of them. Of about 110,000 clones in the sample, roughly 79% are singletons; the top ten hold 7.5% to 10%. The CDR3 consists of 15 residues. CDR1 is SGHKS and CDR2 is YYEKEE in the germline V gene (reference sequence). Trimming left V 4 bases short and J 5 bases short, with 16 bases between. The chain employs TRBV5-5 and TRBJ1-5, with D possibly matching TRBD1 (5 bases). This sequence was found in a woman in her 70s with acute or convalescent COVID-19. Sequenced: peripheral blood. The CDR3 DNA sequence: TGTGCCAGCAGCAGAACAGGTGCCCTCGATCAGCCCCAGCATTTT. This encodes CASSRTGALDQPQHF.